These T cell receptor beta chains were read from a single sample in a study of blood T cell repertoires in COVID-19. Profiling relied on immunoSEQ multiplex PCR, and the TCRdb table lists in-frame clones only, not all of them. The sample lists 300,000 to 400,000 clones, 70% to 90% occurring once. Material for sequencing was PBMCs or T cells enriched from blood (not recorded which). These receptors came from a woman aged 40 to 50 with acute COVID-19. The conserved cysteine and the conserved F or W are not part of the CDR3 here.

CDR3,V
ASSFLAGHYGYT,TRBV9
ASSLTSAYEQY,TRBV5-5
ASSPMGATNYGYT,TRBV7-2
ASSLWGGTGESYEQY,TRBV28
ATSRDWDRVDYGYT,TRBV15
ASTPYRDGYT,TRBV28
ASSNKRVEDYGYT,TRBV21-1
ASSGPGAVGYEQY,TRBV2
ASSVADRGTYNSPLH,TRBV9
ASSEWDSTQETQY,TRBV25-1
ASSVWEEGECT,TRBV2
ASRAGQGVTYEQY,TRBV6-5
ASSAIRGQGLGGYT,TRBV9
ASRPPGTENQPQH,TRBV6-6
ASSPGLAGGQETQY,TRBV7-2
ASSLSGTGLNTEAF,TRBV5-1
ASRRGLYQPQH,TRBV6-5
ASSPGTAQSYNEQF,TRBV7-9
ASSRSGTSGRLNEQF,TRBV14
ASSSTATNQPQH,TRBV18
ASSQGTPGGVGTDTQY,TRBV4-2
ASSLGTSGVFYEQY,TRBV7-9
ASSNIASFFSEQY,TRBV2
ASSQEGGQSWEAF,TRBV4-2
ASSLDRGTNNDNEQF,TRBV11-3
ASSRNTGTSGNGELF,TRBV3-1/TRBV3-2
ASGPRRTDYTEAF,TRBV12-5
ASSQDSRQRFYSTDTQY,TRBV3-1/TRBV3-2
ASSAGTGFYEQY,TRBV9
ASNGGSLGHLEQY,TRBV7-9
AISGQGALRSTGELF,TRBV10-3
ASSSWGRGQPQH,TRBV5-4
ASRPGTGVYEQY,TRBV10-3
ASSSGTGLRPQH,TRBV28
ASSLGSGGEQY,TRBV7-3
ASSLGTNTEAF,TRBV7-9
AISTRIVASGREYEQY,TRBV10-3
ASSSGAYEQY,TRBV6-5
ASSLGTGHTEAF,TRBV27
ASSLHPGNTEAF,TRBV6-2/TRBV6-3
SGSPGVDQPQH,TRBV29-1
ASSQEAGTGELF,TRBV3-1/TRBV3-2
ASSAGTGVTQPQH,TRBV5-4
ASSELHHTEAF,TRBV6-1
ASSQGETQY,TRBV7-6
ASSPQTTGGGTEAF,TRBV5-1
ASMTGSQTGANVLT,TRBV28
ASSTGQGAVGETQY,TRBV5-6
ASSPHPTGNSYEQY,TRBV11-2
ASSSGRGSTNEKLF,TRBV27
ASSQTGISNQPQH,TRBV28
ASSNDGGQQNEKLF,TRBV19
ASRTGTKTYEQY,TRBV6-5